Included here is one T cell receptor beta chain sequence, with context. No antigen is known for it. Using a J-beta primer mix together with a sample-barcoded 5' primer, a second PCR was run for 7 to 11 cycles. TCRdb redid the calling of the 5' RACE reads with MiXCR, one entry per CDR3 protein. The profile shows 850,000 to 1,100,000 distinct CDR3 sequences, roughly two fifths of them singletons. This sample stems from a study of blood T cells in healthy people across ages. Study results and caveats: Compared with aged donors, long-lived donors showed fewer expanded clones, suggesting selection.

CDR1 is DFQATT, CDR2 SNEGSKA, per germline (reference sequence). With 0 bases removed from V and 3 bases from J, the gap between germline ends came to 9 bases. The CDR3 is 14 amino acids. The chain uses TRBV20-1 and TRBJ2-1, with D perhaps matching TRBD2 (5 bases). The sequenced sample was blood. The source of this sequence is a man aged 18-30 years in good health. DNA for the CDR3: TGCAGTGCTAGAGATCGGGAACACTACAATGAGCAGTTCTTC. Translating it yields CSARDREHYNEQFF.